This T cell receptor (beta chain) stems from a study of T cell clusters in autoimmune cytopenias. Study information: TRB sequencing had a median about 52,000 reads and approximately 2,500 distinct clonotypes per sample. Findings of the study overall: TRB repertoire shifts in secondary cytopenia and chronic lymphocytic leukemia mostly reflected lymphoma, not autoimmunity.

The CDR3 covers 15 residues. Germline CDR1 is SEHNR and CDR2 is FQNEAQ (reference sequence). TRB was amplified from about 250 ng of peripheral blood genomic DNA per sample. One tube held mixed TRB-A and TRB-B primer pools for touch-down PCR. TCRdb re-called the multiplex PCR reads and catalogs CDR3 proteins one per entry, DNA excluded. The sample holds nearly 15,000 distinct CDR3 sequences. About this clonotype itself: Its antigen remains unknown.

The same specimen was also included in a second study, on T cell repertoires in aging, cancer and after chemotherapy.

This TCR was recovered from a human donor in good health. The chain carries TRBV7-9 and TRBJ2-6; the D gene TCRdb calls, TRBD1, cannot be checked with no DNA. Sequences were obtained from peripheral blood. CDR3 sequence reads: CASSLQGAGANVLTF.